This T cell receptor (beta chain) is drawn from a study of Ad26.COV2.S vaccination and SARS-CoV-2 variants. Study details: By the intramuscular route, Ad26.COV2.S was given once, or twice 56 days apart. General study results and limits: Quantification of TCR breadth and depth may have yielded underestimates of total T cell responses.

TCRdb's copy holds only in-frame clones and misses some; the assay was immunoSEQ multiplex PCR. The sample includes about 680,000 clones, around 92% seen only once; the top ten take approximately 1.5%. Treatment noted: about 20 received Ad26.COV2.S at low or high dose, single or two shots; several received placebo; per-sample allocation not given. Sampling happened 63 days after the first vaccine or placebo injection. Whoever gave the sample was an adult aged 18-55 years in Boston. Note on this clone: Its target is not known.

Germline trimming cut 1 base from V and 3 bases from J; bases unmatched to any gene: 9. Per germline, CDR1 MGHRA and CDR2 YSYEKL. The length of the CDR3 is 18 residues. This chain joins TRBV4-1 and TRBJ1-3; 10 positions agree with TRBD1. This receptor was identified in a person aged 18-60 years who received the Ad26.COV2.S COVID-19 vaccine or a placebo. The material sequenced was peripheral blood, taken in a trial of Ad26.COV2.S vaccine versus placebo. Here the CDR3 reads CASSQAYGTGVGGNTIYF. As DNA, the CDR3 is TGCGCCAGCAGCCAAGCCTACGGGACAGGGGTTGGTGGAAACACCATATATTTT.